Sequencing of this TCR beta chain was carried out in a study of T-cell reconstitution after alpha-beta-depleted transplantation in children. Preparing the TCRbeta library involved the use of unique molecular identifiers. TCRdb redid the calling of the PCR reads with MiXCR, one entry per CDR3 protein. The sample has 210,000 or so distinct CDR3 sequences, roughly 10% seen once. Study-wide findings and caveats: When one year had passed after transplant, most T-cell counts and diversity came from newly produced T cells.

In its sample, this clonotype was seen many times. The target antigen is unknown. This receptor was taken from a child under two years old with acute myeloid leukemia, due to receive a stem cell transplant. Sequenced here: PBMCs, sampled before TCRalphabeta/CD19-depleted stem cell transplant.

CDR3 sequence reads: CASSLGGDKFF. The CDR3 bases are TGTGCCAGCAGCTTAGGGGGAGACAAGTTCTTC. This chain connects TRBV7-9 to TRBJ2-1, with D tentatively TRBD2 (5 bases). Germline V lookup: CDR1 SEHNR, CDR2 FQNEAQ (reference sequence). This CDR3 has 11 amino acids. Between the trimmed V and J ends, which lost 1 base and 14 bases, there was a span of 9 bases.